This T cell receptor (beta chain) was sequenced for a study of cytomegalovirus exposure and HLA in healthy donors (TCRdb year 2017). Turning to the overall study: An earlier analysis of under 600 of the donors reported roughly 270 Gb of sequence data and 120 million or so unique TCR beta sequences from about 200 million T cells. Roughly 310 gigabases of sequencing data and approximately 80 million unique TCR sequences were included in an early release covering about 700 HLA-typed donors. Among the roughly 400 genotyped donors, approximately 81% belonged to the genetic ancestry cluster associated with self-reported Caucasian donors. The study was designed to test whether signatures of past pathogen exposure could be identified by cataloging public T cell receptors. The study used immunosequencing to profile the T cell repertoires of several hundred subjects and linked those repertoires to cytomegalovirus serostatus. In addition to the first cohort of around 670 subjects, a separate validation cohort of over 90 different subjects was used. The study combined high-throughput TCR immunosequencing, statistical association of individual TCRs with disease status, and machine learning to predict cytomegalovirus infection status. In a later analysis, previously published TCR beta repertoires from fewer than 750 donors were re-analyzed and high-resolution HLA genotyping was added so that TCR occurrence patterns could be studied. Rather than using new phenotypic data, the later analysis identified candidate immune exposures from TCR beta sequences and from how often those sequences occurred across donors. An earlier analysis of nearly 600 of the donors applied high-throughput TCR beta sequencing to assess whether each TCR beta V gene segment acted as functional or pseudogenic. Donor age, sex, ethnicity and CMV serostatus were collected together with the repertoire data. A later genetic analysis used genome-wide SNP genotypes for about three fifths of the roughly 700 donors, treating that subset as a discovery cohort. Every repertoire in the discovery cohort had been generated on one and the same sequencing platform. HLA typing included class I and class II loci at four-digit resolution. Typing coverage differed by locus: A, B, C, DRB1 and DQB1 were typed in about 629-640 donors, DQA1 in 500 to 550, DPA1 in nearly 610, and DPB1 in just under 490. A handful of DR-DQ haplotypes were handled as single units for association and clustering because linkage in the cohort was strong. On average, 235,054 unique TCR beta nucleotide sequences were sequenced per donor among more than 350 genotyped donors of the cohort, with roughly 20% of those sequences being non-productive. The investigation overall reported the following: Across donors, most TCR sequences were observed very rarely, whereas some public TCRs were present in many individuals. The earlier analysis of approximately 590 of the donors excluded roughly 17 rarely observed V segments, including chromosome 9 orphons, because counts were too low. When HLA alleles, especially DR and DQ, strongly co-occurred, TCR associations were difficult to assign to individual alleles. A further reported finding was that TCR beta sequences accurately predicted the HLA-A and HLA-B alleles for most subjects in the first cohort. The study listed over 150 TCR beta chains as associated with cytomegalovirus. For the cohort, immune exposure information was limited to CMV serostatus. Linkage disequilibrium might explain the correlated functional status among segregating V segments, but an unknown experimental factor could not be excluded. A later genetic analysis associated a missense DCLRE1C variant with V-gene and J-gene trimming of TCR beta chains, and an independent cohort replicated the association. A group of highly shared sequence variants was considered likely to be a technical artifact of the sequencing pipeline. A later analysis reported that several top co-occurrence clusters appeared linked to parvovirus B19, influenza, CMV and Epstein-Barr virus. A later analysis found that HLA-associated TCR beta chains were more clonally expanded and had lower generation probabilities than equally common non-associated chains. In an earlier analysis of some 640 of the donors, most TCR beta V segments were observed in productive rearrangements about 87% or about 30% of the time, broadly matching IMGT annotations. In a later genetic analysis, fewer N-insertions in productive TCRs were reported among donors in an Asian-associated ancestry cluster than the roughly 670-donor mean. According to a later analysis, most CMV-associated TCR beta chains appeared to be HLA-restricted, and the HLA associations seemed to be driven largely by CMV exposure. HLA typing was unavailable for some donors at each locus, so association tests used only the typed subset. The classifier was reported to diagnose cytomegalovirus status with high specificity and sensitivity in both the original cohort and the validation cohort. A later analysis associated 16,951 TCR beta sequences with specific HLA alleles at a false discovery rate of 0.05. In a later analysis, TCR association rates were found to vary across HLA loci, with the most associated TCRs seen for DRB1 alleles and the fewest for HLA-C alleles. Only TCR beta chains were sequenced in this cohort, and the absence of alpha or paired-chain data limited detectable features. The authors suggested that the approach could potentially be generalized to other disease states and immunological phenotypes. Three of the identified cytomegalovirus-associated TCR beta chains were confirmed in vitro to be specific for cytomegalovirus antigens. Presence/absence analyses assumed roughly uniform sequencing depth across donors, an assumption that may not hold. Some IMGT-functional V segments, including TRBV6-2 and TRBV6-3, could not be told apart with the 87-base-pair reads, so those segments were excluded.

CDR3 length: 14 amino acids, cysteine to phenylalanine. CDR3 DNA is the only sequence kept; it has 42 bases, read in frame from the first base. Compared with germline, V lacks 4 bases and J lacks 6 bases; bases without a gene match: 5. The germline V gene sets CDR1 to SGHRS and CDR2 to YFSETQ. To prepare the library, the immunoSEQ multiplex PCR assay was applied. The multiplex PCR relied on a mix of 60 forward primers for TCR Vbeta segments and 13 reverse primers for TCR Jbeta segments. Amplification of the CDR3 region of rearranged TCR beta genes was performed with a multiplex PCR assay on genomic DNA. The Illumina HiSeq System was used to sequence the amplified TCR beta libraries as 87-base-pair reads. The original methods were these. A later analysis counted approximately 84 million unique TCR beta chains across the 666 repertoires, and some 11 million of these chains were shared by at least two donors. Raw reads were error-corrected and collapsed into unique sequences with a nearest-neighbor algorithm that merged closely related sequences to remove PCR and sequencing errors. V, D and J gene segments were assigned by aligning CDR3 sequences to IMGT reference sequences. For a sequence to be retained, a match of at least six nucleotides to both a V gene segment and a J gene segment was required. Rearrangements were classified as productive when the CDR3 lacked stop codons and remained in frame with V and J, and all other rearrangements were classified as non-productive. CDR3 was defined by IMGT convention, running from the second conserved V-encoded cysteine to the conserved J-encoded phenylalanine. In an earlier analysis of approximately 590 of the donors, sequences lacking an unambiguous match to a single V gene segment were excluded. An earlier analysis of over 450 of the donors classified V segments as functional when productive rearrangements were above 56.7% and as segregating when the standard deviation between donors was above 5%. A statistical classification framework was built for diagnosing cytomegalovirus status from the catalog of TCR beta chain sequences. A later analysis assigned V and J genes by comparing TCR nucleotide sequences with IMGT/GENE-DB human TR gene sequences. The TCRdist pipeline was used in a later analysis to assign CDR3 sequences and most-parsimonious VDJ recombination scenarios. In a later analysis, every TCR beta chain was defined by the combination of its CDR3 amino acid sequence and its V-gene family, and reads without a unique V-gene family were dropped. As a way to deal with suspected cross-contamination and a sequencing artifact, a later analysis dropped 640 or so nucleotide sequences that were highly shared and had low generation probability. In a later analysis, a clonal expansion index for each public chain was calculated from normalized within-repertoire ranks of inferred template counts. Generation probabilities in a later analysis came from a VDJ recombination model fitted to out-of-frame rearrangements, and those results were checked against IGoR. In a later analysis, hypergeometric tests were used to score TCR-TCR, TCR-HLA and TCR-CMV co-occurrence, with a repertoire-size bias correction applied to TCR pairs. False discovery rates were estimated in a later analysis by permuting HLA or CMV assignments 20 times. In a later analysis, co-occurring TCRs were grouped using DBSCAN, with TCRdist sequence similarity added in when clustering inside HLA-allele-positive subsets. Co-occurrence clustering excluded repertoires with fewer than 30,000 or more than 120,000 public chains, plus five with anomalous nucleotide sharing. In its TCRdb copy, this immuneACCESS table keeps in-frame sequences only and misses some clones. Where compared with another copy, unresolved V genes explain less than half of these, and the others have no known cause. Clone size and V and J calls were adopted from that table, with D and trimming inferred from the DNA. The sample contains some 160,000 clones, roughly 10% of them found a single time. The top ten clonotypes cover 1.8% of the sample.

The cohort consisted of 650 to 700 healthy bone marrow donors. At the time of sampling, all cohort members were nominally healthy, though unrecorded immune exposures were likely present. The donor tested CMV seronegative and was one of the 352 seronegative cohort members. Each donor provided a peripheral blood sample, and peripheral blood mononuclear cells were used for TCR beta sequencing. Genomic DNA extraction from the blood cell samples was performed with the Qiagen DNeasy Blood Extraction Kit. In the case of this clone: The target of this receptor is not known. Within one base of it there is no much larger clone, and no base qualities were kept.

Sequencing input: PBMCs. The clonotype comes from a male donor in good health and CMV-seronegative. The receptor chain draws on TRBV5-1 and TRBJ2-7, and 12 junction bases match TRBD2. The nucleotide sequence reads TGCGCCAGCAGCCCGGGACTAGCGGGCAGCGAGCAGTACTTC. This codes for CASSPGLAGSEQYF. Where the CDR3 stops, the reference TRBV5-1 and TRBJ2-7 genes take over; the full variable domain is KAGVTQTPRYLIKTRGQQVTLSCSPISGHRSVSWYQQTPGQGLQFLFEYFSETQRNKGNFPGRFSGRQFSNSRSEMNVSTLELGDSALYLCASSPGLAGSEQYFGPGTRLTVT.